This TCR beta chain emerged from a study of cytomegalovirus exposure and HLA in healthy donors. Overall study results and limits: Researchers catalogued over 150 TCR beta chains as cytomegalovirus-associated. Among CMV-associated TCR beta chains, most appeared HLA-restricted in a later analysis.

In germline, CDR1 is SGHNT, CDR2 YYREEE (reference sequence). The junction had 2 bases not matched to a gene; V was cut back by 5 bases and J by 3 bases. The CDR3 consists of 12 residues. This clone was counted between two and nine times. The antigen is unknown. The PCR made use of 60 Vbeta and 13 Jbeta primers. Clones were sequenced by immunoSEQ multiplex PCR, and TCRdb holds only the in-frame ones, with some missing. The table shows approximately 93,000 clones, with roughly four fifths occurring only once. The chain uses TRBV5-4 and TRBJ2-7; 7 positions match TRBD1. This clonotype was sampled from a man aged 50-60 years in good health and CMV-seronegative. The sequencing input was PBMCs. The CDR3 nucleotides read TGTGCCAGCAGTCGGGACAGCTACGAGCAGTACTTC. Its translation is CASSRDSYEQYF.